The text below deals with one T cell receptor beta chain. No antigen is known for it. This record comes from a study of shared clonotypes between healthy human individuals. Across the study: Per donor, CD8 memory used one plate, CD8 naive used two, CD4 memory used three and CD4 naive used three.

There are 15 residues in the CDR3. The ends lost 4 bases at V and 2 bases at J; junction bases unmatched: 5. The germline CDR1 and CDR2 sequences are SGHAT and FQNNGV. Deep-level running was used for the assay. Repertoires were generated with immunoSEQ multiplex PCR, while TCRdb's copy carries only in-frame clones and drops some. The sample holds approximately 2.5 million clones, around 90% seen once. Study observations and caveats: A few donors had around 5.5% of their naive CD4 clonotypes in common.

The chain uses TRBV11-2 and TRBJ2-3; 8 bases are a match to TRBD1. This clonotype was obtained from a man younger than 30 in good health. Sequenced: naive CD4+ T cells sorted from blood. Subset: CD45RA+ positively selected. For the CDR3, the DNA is TGTGCCAGCAGCTCCGACAGGGGCCCCACAGATACGCAGTATTTT. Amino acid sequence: CASSSDRGPTDTQYF.